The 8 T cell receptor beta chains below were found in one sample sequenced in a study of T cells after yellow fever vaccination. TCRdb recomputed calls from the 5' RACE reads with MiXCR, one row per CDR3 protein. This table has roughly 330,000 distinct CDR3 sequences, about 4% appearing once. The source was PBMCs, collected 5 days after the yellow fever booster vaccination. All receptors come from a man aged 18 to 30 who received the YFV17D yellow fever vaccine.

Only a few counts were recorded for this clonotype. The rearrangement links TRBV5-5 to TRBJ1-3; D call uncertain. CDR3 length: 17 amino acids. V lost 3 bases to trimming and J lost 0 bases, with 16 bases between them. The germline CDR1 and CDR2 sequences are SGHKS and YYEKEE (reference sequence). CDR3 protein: CASSSQPRSRSGNTIYF. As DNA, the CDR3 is TGTGCCAGCAGCTCCCAGCCACGAAGTCGCTCTGGAAACACCATATATTTT.

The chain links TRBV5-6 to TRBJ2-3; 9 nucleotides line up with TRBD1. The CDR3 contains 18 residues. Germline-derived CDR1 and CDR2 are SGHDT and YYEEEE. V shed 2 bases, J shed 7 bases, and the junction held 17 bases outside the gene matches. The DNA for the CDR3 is TGTGCCAGCAGCTTAGGGACAGGGAGCGCCTTGCGAAGCCATACGCAGTATTTT. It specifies CASSLGTGSALRSHTQYF.

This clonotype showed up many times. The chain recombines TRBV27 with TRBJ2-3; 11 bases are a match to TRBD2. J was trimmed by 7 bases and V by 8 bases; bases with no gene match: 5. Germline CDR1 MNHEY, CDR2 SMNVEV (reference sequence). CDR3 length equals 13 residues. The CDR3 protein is CASGIAGGHTQYF. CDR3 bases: TGTGCCAGCGGTATAGCGGGGGGGCATACGCAGTATTTT.

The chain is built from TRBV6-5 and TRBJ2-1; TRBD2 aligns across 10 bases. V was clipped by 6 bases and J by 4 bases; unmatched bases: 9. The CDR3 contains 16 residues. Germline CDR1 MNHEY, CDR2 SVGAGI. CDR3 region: CASSGLAGEYYNEQFF. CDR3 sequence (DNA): TGTGCCAGCAGCGGGCTAGCGGGGGAGTATTACAATGAGCAGTTCTTC.

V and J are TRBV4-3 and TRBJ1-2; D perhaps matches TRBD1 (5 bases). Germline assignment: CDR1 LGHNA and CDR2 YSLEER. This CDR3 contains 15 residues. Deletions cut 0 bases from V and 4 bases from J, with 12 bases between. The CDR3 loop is CASSQEGADPYGYTF. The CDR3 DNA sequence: TGCGCCAGCAGCCAAGAAGGGGCAGACCCCTATGGCTACACCTTC.

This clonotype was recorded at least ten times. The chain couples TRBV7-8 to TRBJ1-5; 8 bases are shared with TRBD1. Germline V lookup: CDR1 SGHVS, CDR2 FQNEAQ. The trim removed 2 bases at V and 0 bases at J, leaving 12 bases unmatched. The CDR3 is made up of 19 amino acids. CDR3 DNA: TGTGCCAGCAGCTTATTTTCAAGGGGACAGGCGGATAGCAATCAGCCCCAGCATTTT. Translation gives CASSLFSRGQADSNQPQHF.

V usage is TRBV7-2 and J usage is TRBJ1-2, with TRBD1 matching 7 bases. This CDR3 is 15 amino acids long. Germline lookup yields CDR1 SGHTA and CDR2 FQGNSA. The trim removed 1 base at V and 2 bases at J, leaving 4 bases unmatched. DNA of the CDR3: TGTGCCAGCAGCTTAGTTCAGGGGGTAAACTATGGCTACACCTTC. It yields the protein CASSLVQGVNYGYTF.

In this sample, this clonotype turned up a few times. CDR3 in amino acids: CASEGRQRNQPQHF. Here the CDR3 DNA reads TGTGCCAGTGAGGGGAGACAGCGAAATCAGCCCCAGCATTTT. The rearrangement uses TRBV19 and TRBJ1-5; D may be TRBD1 (5 bases). Looked up from germline, CDR1 is LNHDA and CDR2 is SQIVND (reference sequence). The CDR3 is made up of 14 amino acids. Trimming shortened V by 8 bases and J by 4 bases, and 15 bases separated the two germline ends.